The 23 T cell receptor beta chains listed next were all sequenced from one sample in a study of blood T cells in healthy people across ages. Combining a sample-barcoded 5' primer with a J-beta primer mix, a second PCR ran for roughly 7 to 12 cycles. In TCRdb, the 5' RACE reads were re-called with MiXCR into one record per CDR3 protein. Among about 1,500,000 distinct CDR3 sequences listed, 28% were seen once. Sequenced material: blood. The receptors here all came from a woman aged 25 to 39 in good health.

This clonotype was counted between two and nine times. This chain connects TRBV20-1 to TRBJ2-5; TRBD2 matches at 11 bases. Per germline, CDR1 DFQATT and CDR2 SNEGSKA (reference sequence). Trimming at V came to 5 bases and at J to 5 bases, leaving 7 bases not matched to a gene. The CDR3 contains 14 residues. CDR3 sequence reads: CSAERTSGWETQYF. The CDR3, as DNA: TGCAGTGCTGAAAGGACTAGCGGGTGGGAGACCCAGTACTTC.

The V and J genes are TRBV5-1 and TRBJ2-7; 9 nucleotides line up with TRBD1. CDR1 and CDR2 from the germline V gene are SGHRS and YFSETQ. The CDR3 spans 16 residues. Trimming cost V 6 bases and J 0 bases; bases outside gene matches: 10. The CDR3: CASNSRRQGGSYEQYF. CDR3 bases: TGCGCCAGCAACTCGCGCCGACAGGGGGGCTCCTACGAGCAGTACTTC.

Concerning this clonotype itself: This may be a read error, as it is one base from a much larger clone. This chain uses TRBV7-2 with TRBJ2-7; 7 nucleotides match TRBD2. The ends lost 1 base at V and 9 bases at J; junction bases unmatched: 3. The CDR3 is 12 residues long. Per germline, CDR1 SGHTA and CDR2 FQGNSA. This CDR3 is CASSLEAGAQYF. CDR3 nucleotides: TGTGCCAGCAGCTTAGAGGCGGGAGCGCAGTACTTC.

This clonotype was recorded a few times. The genes are TRBV14 and TRBJ2-1, with D perhaps matching TRBD1 or TRBD2 (5 bases each). V was cut by 1 base and J by 9 bases, with 16 bases left in between. Germline V gene data show CDR1 as SGHDN and CDR2 as FVKESK. The CDR3 is 15 residues long. In nucleotides, the CDR3 is TGTGCCAGCAGCCAAGGGATCCAGAGGGGCGGTGAGCAGTTCTTC. Protein: CASSQGIQRGGEQFF.

The J gene is TRBJ1-2, the V gene TRBV2; D ambiguous. CDR1 and CDR2 (germline): SNHLY, FYNNEI. V shed 6 bases and J shed 8 bases, with 19 bases lying between them. CDR3 size: 14 residues. CDR3 coding DNA: TGTGCCAGCAGGCCTTTTGGCCCTTTCAAGGGCTACACCTTC. Protein product: CASRPFGPFKGYTF.

This clonotype has only a few counts. The gene calls are TRBV10-1 and TRBJ2-5, with D perhaps being TRBD1 or TRBD2 (6 bases each). Germline loops: CDR1 WNHNN, CDR2 SYGVQD (reference sequence). CDR3 length: 17 residues. V lost 0 bases, J lost 2 bases, and 16 bases lay in between. The CDR3 reads CASSESIPRGQQETQYF. Here the CDR3 DNA reads TGCGCCAGCAGTGAGTCGATACCTCGGGGGCAACAAGAGACCCAGTACTTC.

This clonotype was detected many times. This rearrangement joins TRBV11-2 to TRBJ2-4; 8 bases are a match to TRBD1. Germline CDR1 SGHAT, CDR2 FQNNGV. V was clipped by 5 bases and J by 0 bases; unmatched bases: 12. CDR3 size: 18 residues. The CDR3 protein is CASSPEDRARLAKNIQYF. The CDR3 DNA sequence: TGTGCCAGCAGCCCGGAGGACAGGGCACGCCTAGCCAAAAACATTCAGTACTTC. The whole variable domain, remainder taken from reference TRBV11-2 and TRBJ2-4, is EAGVAQSPRYKIIEKRQSVAFWCNPISGHATLYWYQQILGQGPKLLIQFQNNGVVDDSQLPKDRFSAERLKGVDSTLKIQPAKLEDSAVYLCASSPEDRARLAKNIQYFGAGTRLSVL.

This chain joins TRBV5-1 and TRBJ1-2; 8 bases line up with TRBD1. The CDR3 sequence is 14 residues long. Trimming removed 5 bases from V and 3 bases from J; junction bases left unmatched: 6. Germline lookup yields CDR1 SGHRS and CDR2 YFSETQ. The CDR3 DNA sequence: TGCGCCAGCAGAACTACAGGGGGGGACTATGGCTACACCTTC. Translated: CASRTTGGDYGYTF.

The chain employs TRBV28 and TRBJ1-3, with D unresolved. Trimming removed 5 bases at V and 3 bases at J, with 8 bases between. The CDR3 contains 13 residues. The germline V gene encodes CDR1 MDHEN and CDR2 SYDVKM. For the CDR3, the DNA is TGTGCCAGCAGTACAAGGGTTGGAAACACCATATATTTT. Translating gives CASSTRVGNTIYF.

The rearrangement uses TRBV10-3 and TRBJ1-4, with 7 nucleotides matching TRBD1. The CDR3 has 15 residues. With 3 bases clipped from V and 5 bases from J, the junction kept 6 bases outside the gene matches. CDR1 is ENHRY, CDR2 SYGVKD, per germline. CDR3 sequence: CAISDPGQRNEKLFF. DNA of the CDR3: TGTGCCATCAGTGACCCGGGACAGAGGAATGAAAAACTGTTTTTT.

V gene TRBV27 combines with J gene TRBJ2-3; TRBD2 matches at 10 bases. Germline loops: CDR1 MNHEY, CDR2 SMNVEV (reference sequence). CDR3 size: 14 residues. V lost 10 bases and J lost 7; bases outside the gene matches: 11. CDR3 sequence (DNA): TGTGCCACTTCGGTGATAGCGGGAGGTTATACGCAGTATTTT. This codes for CATSVIAGGYTQYF.

The chain combines TRBV7-2 with TRBJ2-3, with 16 bases lining up with TRBD2. V lost 4 bases, J lost 7 bases, and 2 bases stayed unmatched. CDR3 length: 15 residues. Per germline, CDR1 SGHTA and CDR2 FQGNSA. CDR3 amino acids: CASSWGLAGGNTQYF. DNA for the CDR3: TGTGCCAGCAGCTGGGGACTAGCGGGAGGGAATACGCAGTATTTT.

Ten or more counts support this clonotype. This chain uses TRBV4-1 with TRBJ2-5, with D uncertain. The germline V gene has CDR1 MGHRA and CDR2 YSYEKL. V dropped 5 bases and J dropped 1 base, with 8 bases sitting between them. The CDR3 runs to 13 residues. CDR3 loop: CASSFMFQETQYF. The CDR3 DNA reads TGCGCCAGCAGCTTTATGTTCCAAGAGACCCAGTACTTC.

In its sample, this clonotype was seen many times. The rearrangement uses TRBV10-2 and TRBJ1-2; 9 nucleotides agree with TRBD1. The germline V gene has CDR1 WSHSY and CDR2 SAAADI. CDR3 size: 15 residues. Germline trimming cut 6 bases from V and 3 bases from J; bases unmatched to any gene: 8. The CDR3 sequence is CASSLNRGQDYGYTF. The CDR3 DNA reads TGCGCCAGCAGCTTGAACAGGGGGCAGGACTATGGCTACACCTTC.

This rearrangement joins TRBV29-1 to TRBJ1-2; no firm D call. The germline CDR1 and CDR2 sequences are SQVTM and ANQGSEA. The ends were cut back, 3 bases at V and 3 bases at J, with 11 bases in the middle. The CDR3 is 13 residues long. The CDR3 sequence: CSVEASGDYGYTF. DNA of the CDR3: TGCAGCGTTGAGGCCAGCGGAGACTATGGCTACACCTTC.

This clonotype was seen more than once but under ten times. This rearrangement joins TRBV6-4 to TRBJ1-1; D may be TRBD1 (6 bases). V was clipped by 6 bases and J by 6 bases, with 8 bases between them. Germline CDR1 MRHNA, CDR2 SNTAGT. There are 11 residues in the CDR3. The CDR3 nucleotides read TGTGCCAGCAGAAGGGGGTCTGAAGCTTTCTTT. Protein sequence: CASRRGSEAFF.

This clonotype was seen at least ten times. The V and J genes are TRBV6-5 and TRBJ2-1; D is uncertain. The germline V gene has CDR1 MNHEY and CDR2 SVGAGI. The CDR3 has 13 amino acids. V was trimmed by 5 bases and J by 5 bases, leaving 10 bases between them. CDR3 nucleotides: TGTGCCAGCAGTCCTCAAGGTAACAATGAGCAGTTCTTC. Its protein is CASSPQGNNEQFF.

This clonotype was seen more than once but under ten times. The chain combines TRBV20-1 with TRBJ1-6; 7 bases fit TRBD1. Germline V lookup: CDR1 DFQATT, CDR2 SNEGSKA (reference sequence). V lost 0 bases and J lost 10; bases outside the gene matches: 6. The CDR3 covers 14 residues. The CDR3 loop reads CSARDPTGESPLHF. The CDR3 DNA reads as TGCAGTGCTAGAGATCCAACAGGGGAATCACCCCTCCACTTT.

V usage is TRBV7-9 and J usage is TRBJ2-7, with 11 bases lining up with TRBD2. This CDR3 has 16 amino acids. V was pared by 5 bases and J by 7 bases, with 13 bases of the junction left unmatched. Germline V gene data show CDR1 as SEHNR and CDR2 as FQNEAQ (reference sequence). CDR3 sequence reads: CASSPTLAGGPGEQYF. DNA for the CDR3: TGTGCCAGCAGCCCAACCCTAGCGGGAGGTCCGGGGGAGCAGTACTTC. The variable domain in full, completed from reference TRBV7-9 and TRBJ2-7, reads DTGVSQNPRHKITKRGQNVTFRCDPISEHNRLYWYRQTLGQGPEFLTYFQNEAQLEKSRLLSDRFSAERPKGSFSTLEIQRTEQGDSAMYLCASSPTLAGGPGEQYFGPGTRLTVT.

The rearrangement uses TRBV29-1 and TRBJ1-2; 7 bases map to TRBD1. This CDR3 has 11 amino acids. Unmatched junction bases numbered 7, after V lost 5 bases and J lost 10 bases. Germline CDR1 SQVTM, CDR2 ANQGSEA. In DNA form, the CDR3 reads TGCAGCGTTACCAGGGGGGACACCTACACCTTC. Residues: CSVTRGDTYTF. Full variable domain (outside the CDR3, taken from reference TRBV29-1 and TRBJ1-2): SAVISQKPSRDICQRGTSLTIQCQVDSQVTMMFWYRQQPGQSLTLIATANQGSEATYESGFVIDKFPISRPNLTFSTLTVSNMSPEDSSIYLCSVTRGDTYTFGSGTRLTVV.

The rearrangement uses TRBV12-3 or TRBV12-4 and TRBJ2-3, with 8 nucleotides matching TRBD2. Trimming at V came to 5 bases and at J to 6 bases, leaving 4 bases not matched to a gene. This CDR3 region has 13 residues. CDR3 region: CASSPASGDTQYF. CDR3 DNA sequence: TGTGCCAGCAGTCCCGCTAGCGGGGATACGCAGTATTTT.

The sample holds many counts of this clonotype. The chain employs TRBV29-1 and TRBJ1-1; D unresolved. The V end was cut by 6 bases, the J end by 7 bases, with 18 bases between. The germline CDR1 and CDR2 sequences are SQVTM and ANQGSEA. The CDR3 contains 13 residues. The CDR3 DNA reads TGCAGCGTGATTACCGACGTCGGCATTGAAGCTTTCTTT. This translates into CSVITDVGIEAFF.

The chain has TRBV7-2 and TRBJ2-1; D not certain. The CDR3 has 14 residues. Germline CDR1 SGHTA, CDR2 FQGNSA. The germline V and J ends were trimmed by 5 bases and 8 bases, with 16 bases remaining between them. CDR3 protein: CASSLQPTRDEQFF. Here the CDR3 DNA reads TGTGCCAGCAGCCTCCAACCCACTCGAGATGAGCAGTTCTTC.